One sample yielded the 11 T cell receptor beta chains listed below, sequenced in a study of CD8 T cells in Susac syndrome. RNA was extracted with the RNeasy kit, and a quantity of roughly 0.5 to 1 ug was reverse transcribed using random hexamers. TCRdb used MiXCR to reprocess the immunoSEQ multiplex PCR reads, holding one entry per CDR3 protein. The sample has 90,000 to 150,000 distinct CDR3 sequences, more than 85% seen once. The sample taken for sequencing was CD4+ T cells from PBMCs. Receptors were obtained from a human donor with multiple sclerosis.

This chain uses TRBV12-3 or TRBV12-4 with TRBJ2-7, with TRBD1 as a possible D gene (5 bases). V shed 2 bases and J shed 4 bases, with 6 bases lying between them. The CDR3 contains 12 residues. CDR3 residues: CASSLQGYEQYF. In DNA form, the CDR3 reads TGTGCCAGCAGTTTACAGGGTTACGAGCAGTACTTC.

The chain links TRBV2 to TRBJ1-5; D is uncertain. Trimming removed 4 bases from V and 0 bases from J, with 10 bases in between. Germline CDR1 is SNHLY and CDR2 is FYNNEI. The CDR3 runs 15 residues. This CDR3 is CASSGGHSSNQPQHF. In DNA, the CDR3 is TGTGCCAGCAGTGGTGGGCATTCTAGCAATCAGCCCCAGCATTTT.

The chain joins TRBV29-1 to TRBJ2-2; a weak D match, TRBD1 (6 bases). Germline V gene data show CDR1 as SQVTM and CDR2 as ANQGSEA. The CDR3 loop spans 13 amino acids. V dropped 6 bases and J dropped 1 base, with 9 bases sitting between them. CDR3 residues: CSVRQENTGELFF. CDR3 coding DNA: TGCAGCGTGAGACAGGAGAACACCGGGGAGCTGTTTTTT.

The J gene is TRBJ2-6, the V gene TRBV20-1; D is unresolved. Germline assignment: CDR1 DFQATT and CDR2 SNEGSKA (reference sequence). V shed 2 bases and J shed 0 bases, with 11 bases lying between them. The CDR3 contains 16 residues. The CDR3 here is CSARQAGLSGANVLTF. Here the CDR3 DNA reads TGCAGTGCTAGACAGGCCGGCCTCTCTGGGGCCAACGTCCTGACTTTC.

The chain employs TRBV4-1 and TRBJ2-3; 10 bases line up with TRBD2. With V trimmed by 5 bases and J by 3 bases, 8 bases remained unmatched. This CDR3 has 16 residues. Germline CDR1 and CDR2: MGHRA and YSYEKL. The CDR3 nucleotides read TGCGCCAGCAGCATGCACCTAGCGGGGGTTACAGATACGCAGTATTTT. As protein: CASSMHLAGVTDTQYF.

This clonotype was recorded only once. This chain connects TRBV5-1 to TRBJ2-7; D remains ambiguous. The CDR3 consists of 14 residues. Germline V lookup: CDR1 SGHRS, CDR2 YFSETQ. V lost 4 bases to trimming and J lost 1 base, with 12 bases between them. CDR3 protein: CASSVQSSSYEQYF. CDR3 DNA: TGCGCCAGCAGCGTGCAGTCCTCTTCCTACGAGCAGTACTTC. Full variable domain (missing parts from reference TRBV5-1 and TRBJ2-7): KAGVTQTPRYLIKTRGQQVTLSCSPISGHRSVSWYQQTPGQGLQFLFEYFSETQRNKGNFPGRFSGRQFSNSRSEMNVSTLELGDSALYLCASSVQSSSYEQYFGPGTRLTVT.

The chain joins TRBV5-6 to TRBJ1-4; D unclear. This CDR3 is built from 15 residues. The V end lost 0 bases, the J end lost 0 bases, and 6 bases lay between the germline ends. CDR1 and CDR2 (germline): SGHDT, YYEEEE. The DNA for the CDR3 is TGTGCCAGCAGCTTGGTCGGGTCAACTAATGAAAAACTGTTTTTT. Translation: CASSLVGSTNEKLFF.

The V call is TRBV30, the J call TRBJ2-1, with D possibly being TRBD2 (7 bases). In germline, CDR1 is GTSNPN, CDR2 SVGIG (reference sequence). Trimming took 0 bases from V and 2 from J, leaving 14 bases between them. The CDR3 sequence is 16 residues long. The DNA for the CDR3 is TGTGCCTGGAGTGTTGGAGGGGGGGTCACCTACAATGAGCAGTTCTTC. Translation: CAWSVGGGVTYNEQFF.

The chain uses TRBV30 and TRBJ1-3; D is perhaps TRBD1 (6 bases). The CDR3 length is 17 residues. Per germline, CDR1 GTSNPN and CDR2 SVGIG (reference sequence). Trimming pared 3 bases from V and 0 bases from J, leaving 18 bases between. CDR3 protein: CAWRDRAGASSGNTIYF. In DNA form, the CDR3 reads TGTGCCTGGAGAGATCGTGCAGGGGCGAGCTCTGGAAACACCATATATTTT.

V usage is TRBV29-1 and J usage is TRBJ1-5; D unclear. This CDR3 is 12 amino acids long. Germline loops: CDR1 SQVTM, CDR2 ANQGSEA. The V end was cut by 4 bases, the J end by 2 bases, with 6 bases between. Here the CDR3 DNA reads TGCAGCGTTGGTGGAGGCAATCAGCCCCAGCATTTT. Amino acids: CSVGGGNQPQHF.

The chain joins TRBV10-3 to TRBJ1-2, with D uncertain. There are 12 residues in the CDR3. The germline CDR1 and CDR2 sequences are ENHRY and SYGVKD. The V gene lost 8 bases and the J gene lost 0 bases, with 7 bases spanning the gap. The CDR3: CAIGDPNYGYTF. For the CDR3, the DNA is TGTGCCATCGGAGATCCTAACTATGGCTACACCTTC.